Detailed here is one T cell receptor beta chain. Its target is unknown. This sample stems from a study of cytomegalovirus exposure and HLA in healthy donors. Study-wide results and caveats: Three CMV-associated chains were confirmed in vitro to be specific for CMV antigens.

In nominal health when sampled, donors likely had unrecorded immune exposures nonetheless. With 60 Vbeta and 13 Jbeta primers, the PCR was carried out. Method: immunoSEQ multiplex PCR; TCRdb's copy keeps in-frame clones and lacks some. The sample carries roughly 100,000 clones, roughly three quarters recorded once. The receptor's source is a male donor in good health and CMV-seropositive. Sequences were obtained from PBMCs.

The CDR3 sequence is CAWRDRGRRGGYTF. CDR3 sequence (DNA): TGTGCCTGGAGGGACAGGGGGCGCAGAGGTGGCTACACCTTC. The chain uses TRBV30 and TRBJ1-2; TRBD1 matches at 11 bases. Trimming removed 3 bases from V and 7 bases from J; junction bases left unmatched: 7. There are 14 residues in the CDR3. Germline CDR1 and CDR2: GTSNPN and SVGIG (reference sequence).